This T cell receptor (beta chain) comes out of a study of blood T cells in healthy people across ages. PCR was performed a second time for roughly 7 to 11 cycles using a sample-barcoded 5' primer and a J-beta primer mix. TCRdb analysed the 5' RACE reads with MiXCR anew, one entry per CDR3 protein. This table has 540,000 or so distinct CDR3 sequences, approximately 30% appearing once. CDR3 length: 12 amino acids. Sequencing input: blood. This TCR was sampled from a woman aged 70-85 years in good health. V is TRBV12-3 or TRBV12-4 and J is TRBJ2-5, with no clear D. The DNA end is more similar to TRBJ2-7, so the J call may be wrong. For the CDR3, the DNA is TGTGCCAGCAGTTTAACGCAAGACGAGCAGTACTTC. This gives the protein CASSLTQDEQYF.